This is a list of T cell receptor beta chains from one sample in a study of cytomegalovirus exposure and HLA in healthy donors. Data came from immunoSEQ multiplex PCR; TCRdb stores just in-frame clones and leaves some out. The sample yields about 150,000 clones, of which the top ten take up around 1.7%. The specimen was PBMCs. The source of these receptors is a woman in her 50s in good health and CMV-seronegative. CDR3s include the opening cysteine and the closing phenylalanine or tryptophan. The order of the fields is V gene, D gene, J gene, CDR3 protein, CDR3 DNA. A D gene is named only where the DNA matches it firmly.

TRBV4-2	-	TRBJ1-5	CASSQERATPKHF	TGTGCCAGCAGCCAAGAGCGGGCTACCCCCAAGCATTTT
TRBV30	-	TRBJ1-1	CAWSVSGVNTEAFF	TGTGCCTGGAGTGTATCGGGGGTGAACACTGAAGCTTTCTTT
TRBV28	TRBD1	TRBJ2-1	CASSRGRAREGQNYNEQFF	TGTGCCAGCAGCCGGGGTCGGGCCAGAGAGGGACAGAACTACAATGAGCAGTTCTTC
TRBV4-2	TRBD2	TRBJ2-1	CASSQGAIAGGRGNEQFF	TGTGCCAGCAGCCAAGGGGCAATAGCGGGGGGAAGGGGGAATGAGCAGTTCTTC
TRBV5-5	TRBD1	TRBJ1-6	CASSIGTGGASYNSPLHF	TGTGCCAGCAGCATTGGGACAGGGGGCGCTTCCTATAATTCACCCCTCCACTTT
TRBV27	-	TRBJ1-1	CASSLARMNTEAFF	TGTGCCAGCAGTTTAGCCAGGATGAACACTGAAGCTTTCTTT
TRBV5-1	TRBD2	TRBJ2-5	CASRGVTSGEETQYF	TGCGCCAGCAGGGGAGTGACTAGCGGAGAAGAGACCCAGTACTTC
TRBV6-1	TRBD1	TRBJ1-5	CASSPGTDSNQPQHF	TGTGCCAGCAGCCCCGGGACAGATAGCAATCAGCCCCAGCATTTT
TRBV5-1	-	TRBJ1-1	CASSWGRTVNTEAFF	TGCGCCAGCAGCTGGGGAAGGACAGTAAACACTGAAGCTTTCTTT
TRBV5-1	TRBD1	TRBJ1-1	CASSLRDRGSMNTEAFF	TGCGCCAGCAGCTTGAGAGACAGGGGCAGCATGAACACTGAAGCTTTCTTT
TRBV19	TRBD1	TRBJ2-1	CASRKTGSNEQFF	TGTGCCAGTAGAAAGACAGGGAGCAATGAGCAGTTCTTC
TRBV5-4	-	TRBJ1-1	CASSLVGRENTEAFF	TGTGCCAGCAGCTTGGTAGGCAGGGAGAACACTGAAGCTTTCTTT
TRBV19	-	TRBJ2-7	CASSIASGVEEQYF	TGTGCCAGTAGTATCGCGTCGGGAGTAGAAGAGCAGTACTTC
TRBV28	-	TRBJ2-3	CASSLRGGGDYTQYF	TGTGCCAGCAGTCTACGAGGCGGGGGCGATTATACGCAGTATTTT
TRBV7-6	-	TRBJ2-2	CASSRNTGELFF	TGTGCCAGCAGCCGGAACACCGGGGAGCTGTTTTTT
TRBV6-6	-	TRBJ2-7	CASSYSMRAGSYEQYF	TGTGCCAGCAGTTACTCTATGCGGGCGGGGTCCTACGAGCAGTACTTC
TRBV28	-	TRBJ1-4	CASSSQGMSEKLFF	TGTGCCAGCAGTTCACAGGGTATGAGTGAAAAACTGTTTTTT
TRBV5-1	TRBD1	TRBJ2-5	CASSLQGVRGETQYF	TGCGCCAGCAGCTTACAGGGGGTAAGAGGAGAGACCCAGTACTTC
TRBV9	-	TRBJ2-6	CASSSQGTGANVLTF	TGTGCCAGCAGCTCACAGGGAACTGGGGCCAACGTCCTGACTTTC
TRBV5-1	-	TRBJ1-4	CASSLAAQEYEKLFF	TGCGCCAGCAGCTTGGCTGCACAGGAGTATGAAAAACTGTTTTTT
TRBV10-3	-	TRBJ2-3	CAISVGGRTDTQYF	TGTGCCATCAGTGTTGGAGGTAGGACAGATACGCAGTATTTT
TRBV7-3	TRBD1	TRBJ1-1	CAIKGQDMNTEAFF	TGTGCCATCAAGGGACAGGATATGAACACTGAAGCTTTCTTT
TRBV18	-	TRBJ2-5	CASSPTTQETQYF	TGTGCCAGCTCACCAACGACTCAAGAGACCCAGTACTTC
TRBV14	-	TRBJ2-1	CASSQGLGTGEQFF	TGTGCCAGCAGCCAGGGGCTAGGAACGGGTGAGCAGTTCTTC
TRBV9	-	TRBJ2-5	CASSVGLSRPDKETQYF	TGTGCCAGCAGCGTAGGGCTTTCGCGGCCCGATAAAGAGACCCAGTACTTC
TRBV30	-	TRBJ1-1	CAWSRGSNTEAFF	TGTGCCTGGAGCAGGGGCAGCAACACTGAAGCTTTCTTT
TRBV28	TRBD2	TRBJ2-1	CASSPSGLAGGTSSYNEQFF	TGTGCCAGCAGTCCCTCCGGACTAGCGGGGGGCACTAGCTCCTACAATGAGCAGTTCTTC
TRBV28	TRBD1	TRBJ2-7	CASSMTLDRAYEQYF	TGTGCCAGCAGTATGACATTGGACAGGGCCTACGAGCAGTACTTC
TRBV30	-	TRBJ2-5	CAWSSLETQYF	TGTGCCTGGAGTTCCCTGGAGACCCAGTACTTC
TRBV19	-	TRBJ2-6	CASSDRSRSGANVLTF	TGTGCCAGTAGTGACAGGTCTCGCTCTGGGGCCAACGTCCTGACTTTC
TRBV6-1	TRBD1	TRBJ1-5	CASGVGTVNQPQHF	TGTGCCAGCGGGGTCGGGACAGTCAATCAGCCCCAGCATTTT
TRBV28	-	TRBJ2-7	CASTRQRSSYEQYF	TGTGCCAGCACCAGACAGAGAAGCTCCTACGAGCAGTACTTC
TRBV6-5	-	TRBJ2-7	CASSPYSASYEQYF	TGTGCCAGCAGTCCCTACAGTGCTTCCTACGAGCAGTACTTC
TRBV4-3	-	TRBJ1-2	CASSQVMADYGYTF	TGCGCCAGCAGCCAAGTGATGGCAGACTATGGCTACACCTTC
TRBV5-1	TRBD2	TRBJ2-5	CASSSGLDQRKETQYF	TGCGCCAGCAGCTCCGGACTAGACCAGAGGAAAGAGACCCAGTACTTC
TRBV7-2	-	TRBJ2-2	CASRRGGELFF	TGTGCCAGCAGGCGTGGCGGGGAGCTGTTTTTT
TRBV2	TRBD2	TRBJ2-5	CASSVGLAGGVETQYF	TGTGCCAGCAGCGTGGGACTAGCGGGGGGAGTTGAGACCCAGTACTTC
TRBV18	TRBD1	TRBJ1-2	CASSQDRISFEGYTF	TGTGCCAGCTCACAGGACAGGATATCATTTGAAGGCTACACCTTC
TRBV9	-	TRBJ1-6	CASGGPSNNSPLHF	TGTGCCAGCGGGGGCCCCTCAAATAATTCACCCCTCCACTTT
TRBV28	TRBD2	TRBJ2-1	CASSLPSGGPSSYNEQFF	TGTGCCAGCAGTTTGCCTAGCGGGGGGCCAAGCTCCTACAATGAGCAGTTCTTC
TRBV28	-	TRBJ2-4	CASSWGEGNIQYF	TGTGCCAGCAGCTGGGGCGAAGGAAACATTCAGTACTTC
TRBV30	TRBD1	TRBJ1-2	CAWSVRAGGRYTF	TGTGCCTGGAGTGTACGTGCAGGGGGACGCTACACCTTC
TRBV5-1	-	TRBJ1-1	CASSWTALNGYTEAFF	TGCGCCAGCAGCTGGACAGCCTTGAACGGGTATACTGAAGCTTTCTTT
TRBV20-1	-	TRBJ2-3	CSARAVDTQYF	TGCAGTGCTAGGGCGGTAGATACGCAGTATTTT
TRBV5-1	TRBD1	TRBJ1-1	CASSLTGDQTEAFF	TGCGCCAGCAGCCTGACAGGGGATCAGACTGAAGCTTTCTTT
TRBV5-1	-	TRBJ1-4	CASSLGSGAKANEKLFF	TGCGCCAGCAGCTTGGGTTCGGGAGCGAAGGCTAATGAAAAACTGTTTTTT
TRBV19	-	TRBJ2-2	CASRTGSGELFF	TGTGCCAGTAGAACGGGGTCCGGGGAGCTGTTTTTT